The 27 T cell receptor beta chains below come from one sample, sequenced in a study of breast tumors, draining lymph nodes, adjacent tissues. TCRdb re-derived calls from the multiplex PCR reads in MiXCR, one entry per CDR3 protein. The data hold 200,000 or so distinct CDR3 sequences, with approximately 31% observed a single time. Breast cancer patients provided tissue from their axillary draining lymph nodes. Source material: axillary lymph node tissue. The source is a female donor with breast cancer. Some clones in this sample may be carry-over from other donors' samples.

This clonotype was picked up a small number of times. The chain joins TRBV11-2 to TRBJ1-1, with D perhaps matching TRBD1 (6 bases). This CDR3 region has 16 residues. V was clipped by 2 bases and J by 0 bases, with 13 bases between them. Germline values: CDR1 SGHAT, CDR2 FQNNGV. CDR3 coding DNA: TGTGCCAGCAGCTTAAGCAGGGGCTCTATGAACACTGAAGCTTTCTTT. It is translated as CASSLSRGSMNTEAFF.

This chain joins TRBV6-1 and TRBJ1-1; TRBD1 matches at 9 bases. The germline V gene encodes CDR1 MNHNS and CDR2 SASEGT. CDR3 length: 14 residues. V trimming: 2 bases; J trimming: 11 bases; junction bases outside the gene matches: 9. In DNA, the CDR3 is TGTGCCAGCAGTGAACGAGGGGACAGGGTCTATGCTTTCTTT. Its protein is CASSERGDRVYAFF.

This clonotype was recorded many times. In DNA, the CDR3 is TGTGCCAGCAGCGCCTACAGGGACGGCTCTACAGGTGGAACAGATACGCAGTATTTT. It translates to CASSAYRDGSTGGTDTQYF. This chain joins TRBV7-6 and TRBJ2-3; TRBD1 is a possible D gene (6 bases). Per germline, CDR1 SGHVS and CDR2 FNYEAQ. V dropped 5 bases and J dropped 3 bases, with 27 bases sitting between them. CDR3 length equals 19 residues. Complete variable domain (other parts from reference TRBV7-6 and TRBJ2-3): GAGVSQSPRYKVTKRGQDVALRCDPISGHVSLYWYRQALGQGPEFLTYFNYEAQQDKSGLPNDRFSAERPEGSISTLTIQRTEQRDSAMYRCASSAYRDGSTGGTDTQYFGPGTRLTVL.

A word on this clonotype: This could be a read error, since a much larger clone is one nucleotide away. The J gene is TRBJ2-3, the V gene TRBV5-5; 7 nucleotides agree with TRBD2. The CDR3 contains 15 residues. Germline V gene lookup returns CDR1 SGHKS and CDR2 YYEKEE (reference sequence). J was trimmed by 5 bases and V by 4 bases; bases with no gene match: 10. The chain's CDR3 is CASSLPWGGKDTQYF. CDR3 in DNA: TGTGCCAGCAGCCTTCCCTGGGGGGGGAAAGATACGCAGTATTTT.

This clonotype appeared a few times. Since a much larger clone is just one base distant, this may be a read error. The CDR3 sequence is CASSLVRPPYQETQYF. Written as DNA, the CDR3 is TGTGCCAGCAGCTTGGTGCGGCCACCGTACCAAGAGACCCAGTACTTC. This rearrangement joins TRBV5-6 to TRBJ2-5; unclear D gene. CDR3 length: 16 residues. V lost 0 bases and J lost 0, with 12 bases in between. Germline CDR1 reads SGHDT; CDR2 reads YYEEEE.

Of note for this clonotype: Just one base apart from a much larger clone, this may be a read error. The V call is TRBV20-1, the J call TRBJ1-5, with D hard to call. Germline-derived CDR1 and CDR2 are DFQATT and SNEGSKA (reference sequence). The CDR3 spans 14 residues. CDR3 amino acids: CSARNPDPNPPQHF. CDR3 coding DNA: TGCAGTGCTAGGAACCCCGACCCCAATCCGCCCCAGCATTTT.

Ten or more counts support this clonotype. CDR3 loop: CASSGDRGSNQPQHF. The CDR3 bases are TGTGCCAGTAGTGGAGACAGGGGAAGTAATCAGCCCCAGCATTTT. This chain links TRBV19 with TRBJ1-5; TRBD1 aligns across 8 bases. Germline CDR1 reads LNHDA; CDR2 reads SQIVND (reference sequence). The CDR3 runs to 15 residues. V dropped 5 bases and J dropped 4; count of bases not matched to a gene: 7.

The chain uses TRBV5-4 and TRBJ2-2; 11 nucleotides line up with TRBD2. Germline V gene data show CDR1 as SGHNT and CDR2 as YYREEE (reference sequence). There are 18 residues in the CDR3. Trimming cost V 3 bases and J 8 bases; bases outside gene matches: 15. The CDR3 loop is CASSSRTSGCITGGELFF. CDR3 nucleotides: TGTGCCAGCAGCTCTAGGACTAGCGGGTGCATAACAGGTGGGGAGCTGTTTTTT.

This clonotype showed up just once. The chain recombines TRBV24-1 with TRBJ2-5; 11 bases align to TRBD2. Germline CDR1 and CDR2: KGHDR and SFDVKD. V lost 8 bases and J lost 5; bases outside the gene matches: 3. This CDR3 has 13 amino acids. The CDR3: CATTTSGVETQYF. CDR3 DNA sequence: TGTGCCACCACGACTAGCGGGGTGGAGACCCAGTACTTC.

The chain carries TRBV12-3 or TRBV12-4 and TRBJ1-6, with D possibly matching TRBD1 (5 bases). CDR3 length: 14 amino acids. V was cut by 4 bases and J by 12 bases, with 16 bases left in between. In DNA form, the CDR3 reads TGTGCCAGCAGTTACTGGGTCGGGGACCAACCCCTCCACTTT. Its translation is CASSYWVGDQPLHF.

In this sample, this clonotype turned up many times. V gene TRBV28 combines with J gene TRBJ1-2; D perhaps matches TRBD1 (5 bases). The CDR3 sequence is 14 residues long. Trimming took off 2 bases at V and 4 bases at J, with 11 bases between the two ends. Per the germline V gene, CDR1 is MDHEN and CDR2 is SYDVKM. This CDR3 reads CASSLTGQIYGYTF. CDR3 DNA sequence: TGTGCCAGCAGTTTAACTGGACAAATCTATGGCTACACCTTC.

This chain connects TRBV7-3 to TRBJ1-5; TRBD1 agrees at 8 bases. The CDR3 runs to 16 residues. The V gene end was trimmed by 2 bases and the J gene end by 4 bases; junction bases not matched to a gene: 7. Germline V CDR1 and CDR2: SGHTA, FQGTGA. In DNA form, the CDR3 reads TGTGCCAGCAGCTTAGAGGGACAGGCGATTAATCAGCCCCAGCATTTT. Translated: CASSLEGQAINQPQHF.

In the case of this clonotype: This may stem from a read error, because a much larger clone lies one nucleotide away. The J gene is TRBJ2-1, the V gene TRBV20-1, with D possibly being TRBD1 (5 bases). Trimming removed 1 base from V and 15 bases from J, with 16 bases in between. Germline assignment: CDR1 DFQATT and CDR2 SNEGSKA (reference sequence). The length of the CDR3 is 12 residues. CDR3 sequence reads: CSARVDIVGPFF. CDR3 DNA: TGCAGTGCTAGAGTCGACATCGTGGGGCCGTTCTTC.

This clonotype has a count of ten or more. J is TRBJ1-3 and V is TRBV6-2 or TRBV6-3, with TRBD1 matching 7 bases. With 11 bases clipped from V and 0 bases from J, the junction kept 7 bases outside the gene matches. From germline, CDR1 is MNHEY and CDR2 SVGEGT. The CDR3 has 14 residues. CDR3 region: CAALGQSSGNTIYF. CDR3 nucleotide sequence: TGTGCCGCATTGGGACAGTCCTCTGGAAACACCATATATTTT.

Concerning this clonotype: Because the CDR3 is missing its conserved closing phenylalanine or tryptophan, this is likely a read error. The DNA is omitted, as the CDR3 cannot be located on it reliably, and the CDR3 follows TCRdb's listing. The V gene is TRBV7-2, the J gene TRBJ2-2; the table calls TRBD2, which could not be checked here. Germline CDR1 SGHTA, CDR2 FQGNSA. The CDR3 length equals 9 residues, ends included. This CDR3 reads CASSSSGLA.

This clonotype has at least ten counts. This chain uses TRBV10-3 with TRBJ1-5, with D tentatively TRBD1 (6 bases). Germline V gene lookup returns CDR1 ENHRY and CDR2 SYGVKD. The V end was cut by 5 bases, the J end by 2 bases, with 13 bases between. The CDR3 consists of 15 residues. The CDR3 region is CAISQSRGGNQPQHF. CDR3 sequence (DNA): TGTGCCATCAGTCAATCTAGGGGGGGCAATCAGCCCCAGCATTTT.

This clonotype has at least ten counts. The DNA for the CDR3 is TGTGCCAGCTCATTTGGAGGGGATGAAAAACTGTTTTTT. Translating gives CASSFGGDEKLFF. This chain connects TRBV18 to TRBJ1-4, with D perhaps TRBD1 (5 bases). Trimming took off 5 bases at V and 6 bases at J, with 10 bases between the two ends. The CDR3 is made up of 13 amino acids. CDR1 and CDR2 from the germline V gene are KGHSH and LQKENI.

This clonotype was picked up many times. The chain carries TRBV4-3 and TRBJ2-7; 7 bases are a match to TRBD1. V gave up 1 base and J gave up 0 bases; unmatched junction bases: 6. Germline CDR1 reads LGHNA; CDR2 reads YSLEER. The CDR3 loop spans 16 amino acids. CDR3 sequence: CASSQGTGTDSYEQYF. CDR3 bases: TGCGCCAGCAGCCAAGGGACCGGGACAGACTCCTACGAGCAGTACTTC.

The genes are TRBV7-9 and TRBJ2-5; D gene uncertain. Germline values: CDR1 SEHNR, CDR2 FQNEAQ (reference sequence). The CDR3 runs 17 residues. V was shortened by 5 bases and J by 2 bases, with 21 bases between the two germline ends. CDR3 region: CASSVGRSLVPQETQYF. The CDR3 DNA is TGTGCCAGCAGCGTAGGGCGTAGCTTAGTTCCTCAAGAGACCCAGTACTTC.

This clonotype was seen repeatedly, ten times or more. This chain connects TRBV20-1 to TRBJ1-3, with D possibly matching TRBD1 (6 bases). The CDR3 is 18 amino acids. Germline V gene data show CDR1 as DFQATT and CDR2 as SNEGSKA (reference sequence). The germline V and J ends were trimmed by 1 base and 3 bases, with 22 bases remaining between them. CDR3 in amino acids: CSARAPGGEDSLGNTIYF. Here the CDR3 DNA reads TGCAGTGCTAGAGCCCCCGGCGGCGAGGACAGCCTTGGAAACACCATATATTTT.

This clonotype was seen only a few times. This chain connects TRBV9 to TRBJ2-6; no definite D call. CDR3 length: 17 residues. V gave up 7 bases and J gave up 0 bases, with 17 bases separating them. Per germline, CDR1 SGDLS and CDR2 YYNGEE. CDR3 amino acids: CASSPRTALSGANVLTF. The CDR3 DNA follows: TGTGCCAGCTCACCACGGACCGCCCTCTCTGGGGCCAACGTCCTGACTTTC.

This clonotype showed up many times. The chain uses TRBV5-1 and TRBJ2-2, with D perhaps assigned TRBD1 or TRBD2 (5 bases each). The CDR3 is 15 residues long. Per germline, CDR1 SGHRS and CDR2 YFSETQ. V was shortened by 5 bases and J by 1 base, with 12 bases between the two germline ends. CDR3 in DNA: TGCGCCAGCAGTTACGGGACGGTGAACACCGGGGAGCTGTTTTTT. It encodes CASSYGTVNTGELFF.

This clonotype was picked up a small number of times. The chain links TRBV6-1 to TRBJ1-2, with no clear D. Trimming cost V 1 base and J 3 bases, with 12 bases left between them. The CDR3 is 15 amino acids. Germline assignment: CDR1 MNHNS and CDR2 SASEGT. In nucleotides, the CDR3 is TGTGCCAGCAGTGAAGTGGTGTACTCCTACTATGGCTACACCTTC. It encodes CASSEVVYSYYGYTF.

This clonotype has a count of ten or more. The rearrangement uses TRBV5-4 and TRBJ2-1; TRBD1 matches at 9 bases. V was pared by 4 bases and J by 7 bases, with 12 bases of the junction left unmatched. Germline V lookup: CDR1 SGHNT, CDR2 YYREEE (reference sequence). This CDR3 contains 16 residues. CDR3 bases: TGTGCCAGCAGCCCCCCCGGGACAGGGAGGGAAAATGAGCAGTTCTTC. This translates into CASSPPGTGRENEQFF.

The genes are TRBV6-4 and TRBJ2-7; D may be TRBD1 or TRBD2 (7 bases each). The V end was cut by 2 bases, the J end by 1 base, with 27 bases between. CDR3 size: 20 residues. The germline V gene encodes CDR1 MRHNA and CDR2 SNTAGT. In DNA form, the CDR3 reads TGTGCCAGCAGTGACCCAAAAAAAACGGCAGGGGGGGAAAGGTCCTACGAGCAGTACTTC. This sequence encodes CASSDPKKTAGGERSYEQYF.

In this sample, this clonotype turned up many times. The chain combines TRBV15 with TRBJ2-2, with 8 bases matching TRBD1. With 4 bases clipped from V and 0 bases from J, the junction kept 1 base outside the gene matches. The CDR3 covers 15 residues. CDR1 is LNHNV and CDR2 is YYDKDF in the germline V gene (reference sequence). Here the CDR3 reads CATSTGQANTGELFF. The CDR3 coding sequence is TGTGCCACCAGCACGGGACAGGCGAACACCGGGGAGCTGTTTTTT.

This clonotype has ten or more counts. The chain is built from TRBV15 and TRBJ2-2, with no clear D. Germline-derived CDR1 and CDR2 are LNHNV and YYDKDF (reference sequence). This CDR3 comprises 15 residues. V shed 3 bases and J shed 0 bases, with 8 bases lying between them. The CDR3 spells CATSSRPPNTGELFF. The CDR3 nucleotides read TGTGCCACCAGCAGTAGGCCACCGAACACCGGGGAGCTGTTTTTT.